This T cell receptor (beta chain) came from a study of blood T cells in healthy people across ages. A second PCR of about 7 to 11 cycles used a sample-barcoded 5' primer and a J-beta primer mix. TCRdb reprocessed the 5' RACE reads via MiXCR and lists one record per CDR3 protein. This table holds around 1,000,000 distinct CDR3 sequences, almost 25% found once. The CDR3 covers 19 residues. CDR1 and CDR2 (germline): LGHDT, YNNKEL (reference sequence). Regarding this clonotype: At one end, the junction sequence differs from germline, possibly due to a read error.

This sample also appeared in a second study, on T cells of mothers and their children.

The TCR comes from a girl between 2 and 10 years old in good health. Specimen: blood. V usage is TRBV3-1 and J usage is TRBJ2-1, with D unresolved. Here the CDR3 DNA reads TGTGCCAGCAGCCAAGATGCCTTCCTGGGGTATGACGCCTACAATGAGCAGCTCTTC. Amino acids: CASSQDAFLGYDAYNEQLF.